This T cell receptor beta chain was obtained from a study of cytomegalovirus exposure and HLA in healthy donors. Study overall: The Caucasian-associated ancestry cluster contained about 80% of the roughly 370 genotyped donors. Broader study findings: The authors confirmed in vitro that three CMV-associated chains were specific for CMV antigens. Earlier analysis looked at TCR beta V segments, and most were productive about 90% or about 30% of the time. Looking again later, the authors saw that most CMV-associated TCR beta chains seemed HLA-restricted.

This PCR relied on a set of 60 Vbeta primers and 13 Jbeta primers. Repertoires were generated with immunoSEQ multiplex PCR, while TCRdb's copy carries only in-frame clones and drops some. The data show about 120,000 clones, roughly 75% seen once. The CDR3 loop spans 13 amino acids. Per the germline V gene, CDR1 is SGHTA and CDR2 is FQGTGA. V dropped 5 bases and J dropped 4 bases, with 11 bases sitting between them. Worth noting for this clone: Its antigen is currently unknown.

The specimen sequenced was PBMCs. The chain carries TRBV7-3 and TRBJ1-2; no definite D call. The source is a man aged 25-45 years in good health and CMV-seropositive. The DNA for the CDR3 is TGTGCCAGCAGCCTGCCTCGGGTCTATGGCTACACCTTC. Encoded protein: CASSLPRVYGYTF.